This T cell receptor (beta chain) comes out of a study of OX40 agonist ivuxolimab in advanced cancers. Notes on the research overall: Ivuxolimab was a fully human IgG2 agonistic monoclonal antibody targeting the costimulatory receptor OX40 (CD134). Intravenous ivuxolimab was administered to patients every 2 weeks at six dose levels: 0.01, 0.1, 0.3, 1.5, 3 and 10 mg/kg. Among the roughly 52 dose-escalation patients, about 19 had hepatocellular carcinoma, approximately 15 melanoma, 9 renal cell carcinoma and 9 head and neck cancer. In the dose-escalation cohort, around four fifths of patients were male, and the mean age was around 60 years, with a range of about 23 to 90. Patients were allowed to have had prior anti-PD-1, anti-PD-L1 or anti-CTLA-4 therapy, and approximately 40% of the dose-escalation patients had been treated with checkpoint inhibitors. Partial responses occurred in three dose-escalation patients, of whom one had hepatocellular carcinoma and two had cutaneous melanoma. Peripheral TCRbeta sequencing was intended to test whether TCR sequence diversity was altered and clonal T-cell expansion was caused by ivuxolimab. The paper covers the monotherapy dose-escalation part of the phase I ivuxolimab trial, which included N of about 56 patients.

Summary of the overall study and its limitations: At doses from 0.1 to 3.0 mg/kg, clonal expansion was seen in both CD4+ and CD8+ blood T cells between baseline and week 6. Low levels of normalized T-cell clonal expansion were also shown by some nonresponding patients. Which antigens the clonally expanded peripheral T cells were specific for was not determined. In the 0.1-3.0 mg/kg groups, partial responders were among the patients with the lowest normalized peripheral clonal expansion, particularly in CD8+ T cells. After ivuxolimab, more expanded clones were found on average in CD8+ T cells than in CD4+ T cells.

Genomic DNA was extracted from sorted cells for sequencing of the TCRbeta CDR3 region. The immunoSEQ Assay was used for sequencing of TCRbeta CDR3 regions. The table was pulled from immuneACCESS by TCRdb, which kept in-frame rearrangements only. Such tables lose some clones; where checked, under half of the loss comes from unresolved V genes, and the rest has no known cause. Across this sample there are approximately 22,000 clones, with less than 90% seen only once. The top ten clones comprise 20% to 25% of the sample. The trial excluded patients who had a history of autoimmune disease or who were on systemic immunosuppression. Peripheral blood for TCR sequencing was collected from all dose cohorts at baseline, on cycle 4 day 1, and on cycle 7 day 1. Samples were obtained from an open-label, multicenter, first-in-human phase I dose-escalation trial of ivuxolimab. The trial enrolled adults with locally advanced or metastatic head and neck squamous cell, hepatocellular, melanoma or renal cell carcinoma. Before TCR sequencing, CD4+ T cells and CD8+ T cells were sorted from peripheral blood as separate populations.

Taken from cysteine to phenylalanine, the CDR3 has 13 residues. This entry keeps only the CDR3 DNA: 39 bases, framed from base 1. Germline trimming amounts to 7 bases on V and 0 bases on J, with 5 as the count of junction bases outside the gene matches. The germline V gene supplies CDR1 SQVTM and CDR2 ANQGSEA. As for this clone: Its antigen remains undetermined. No much larger clone is present one base from it, and per-base qualities are unavailable.

The sample was CD4+ or CD8+ T cells sorted from blood, taken in a trial of the OX40 agonist ivuxolimab. Recombination connected TRBV29-1 to TRBJ2-7; 8 middle bases align to TRBD2. The receptor was isolated from an adult with an advanced solid tumor such as melanoma, head and neck, liver or kidney cancer. The bases read TGCAGCGCTACGGGGGGGATCTCCTACGAGCAGTACTTC. Translated, it gives CSATGGISYEQYF.